This T cell receptor (beta chain) was found in a study of OX40 agonist ivuxolimab in advanced cancers. Germline-derived CDR1 and CDR2 are SGHAT and FQNNGV. The V and J ends lost 1 base and 1 base, in that order; junction bases with no gene match: 9. The CDR3 sequence is 17 residues long. TCRdb's copy holds only in-frame clones and misses some; the assay was immunoSEQ multiplex PCR. The table includes around 79,000 clones, about 91% detected once. The chain has TRBV11-2 and TRBJ2-5; the match to TRBD2 covers 7 bases. The TCR originated in an adult with an advanced solid tumor such as melanoma, head and neck, liver or kidney cancer. The material was CD4+ or CD8+ T cells sorted from blood, obtained in a trial of the OX40 agonist ivuxolimab. CDR3 nucleotides: TGTGCCAGCAGCTTAGGTAGGCTAGCGGTTATCCAAGAGACCCAGTACTTC. Translating it yields CASSLGRLAVIQETQYF.